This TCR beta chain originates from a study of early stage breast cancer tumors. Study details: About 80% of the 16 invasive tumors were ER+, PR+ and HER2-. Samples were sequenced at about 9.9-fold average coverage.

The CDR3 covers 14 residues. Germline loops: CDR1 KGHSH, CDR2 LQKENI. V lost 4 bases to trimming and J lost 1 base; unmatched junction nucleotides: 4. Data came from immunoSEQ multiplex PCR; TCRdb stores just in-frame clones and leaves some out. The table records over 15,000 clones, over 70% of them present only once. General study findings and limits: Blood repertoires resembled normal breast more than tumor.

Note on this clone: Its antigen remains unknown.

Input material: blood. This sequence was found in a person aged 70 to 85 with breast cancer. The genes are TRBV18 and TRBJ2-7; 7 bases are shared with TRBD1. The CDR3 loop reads CASSQGQRSYEQYF. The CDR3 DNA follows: TGTGCCAGCTCACAGGGACAGCGATCCTACGAGCAGTACTTC.